The rows below give T cell receptor beta chains drawn from one sample of a study of blood T cell repertoires in COVID-19. Sequenced by immunoSEQ multiplex PCR; TCRdb stores in-frame clones only, minus some. In the table there are approximately 200,000 clones, 80% of which are singletons. What was sequenced was PBMCs or T cells enriched from blood (not recorded which). These receptors were collected from a middle-aged woman with acute COVID-19. Both conserved end residues are part of each CDR3. The D gene is left open where the match is weak. Some rows have no size entry. The others give once, few or many, or a class for an expanded clone.

V: TRBV3-1/TRBV3-2
J: TRBJ1-1
size: .
D: .
DNA: TGTGCCAGCAGCCCACCGACAGGACAATACACTGAAGCTTTCTTT
CDR3: CASSPPTGQYTEAFF

V: TRBV7-9
J: TRBJ2-7
size: .
D: TRBD2
DNA: TGTGCCAGCAGCCAGGGACTAGCGGGAGTCCACGAGCAGTACTTC
CDR3: CASSQGLAGVHEQYF

V: TRBV7-7
J: TRBJ1-4
size: .
D: TRBD1
DNA: TGTGCTAGCAGCCGCGGGACAGGGGGAGAAAAACTGTTTTTT
CDR3: CASSRGTGGEKLFF

V: TRBV7-2
J: TRBJ2-7
size: .
D: .
DNA: TGTGCCAGCCGCCGGGATCGCCGCTCCTACGAGCAGTACTTC
CDR3: CASRRDRRSYEQYF

V: TRBV19
J: TRBJ2-5
size: .
D: .
DNA: TGTGCCAGTAGTTCGACGGCTAGCGAAGAGACCCAGTACTTC
CDR3: CASSSTASEETQYF

V: TRBV6-5
J: TRBJ1-5
size: .
D: TRBD1
DNA: TGTGCCAGCAGGGTACCGGGACAGAATCAGCCCCAGCATTTT
CDR3: CASRVPGQNQPQHF

V: TRBV18
J: TRBJ2-7
size: .
D: TRBD2
DNA: TGTGCCAGCTCACCAGCGCTAGCGGGAGTCTACGAGCAGTACTTC
CDR3: CASSPALAGVYEQYF

V: TRBV28
J: TRBJ1-5
size: .
D: TRBD1
DNA: TGTGCCAGCAGTTTACTACAGGGGGGCGAGGGCAATCAGCCCCAGCATTTT
CDR3: CASSLLQGGEGNQPQHF

V: TRBV11-3
J: TRBJ2-2
size: .
D: TRBD1
DNA: TGTGCCAGCAGCCCACGGACAGGGCTGACCGGGGAGCTGTTTTTT
CDR3: CASSPRTGLTGELFF

V: TRBV2
J: TRBJ2-3
size: .
D: .
DNA: TGTGCCAGCAGTGAACTAACAGAAACAGATACGCAGTATTTT
CDR3: CASSELTETDTQYF

V: TRBV5-1
J: TRBJ1-1
size: .
D: TRBD1
DNA: TGCGCCAGCAGTTCCTCAGGGGGCTGGAACACTGAAGCTTTCTTT
CDR3: CASSSSGGWNTEAFF

V: TRBV4-1
J: TRBJ1-6
size: .
D: TRBD1
DNA: TGCGCCAGCAGCCCCATGGGACAGGATAATTCACCCCTCCACTTT
CDR3: CASSPMGQDNSPLHF

V: TRBV27
J: TRBJ2-1
size: .
D: .
DNA: TGTGCCAGCAGTTTATCTCCAAATGAGCAGTTCTTC
CDR3: CASSLSPNEQFF

V: TRBV10-3
J: TRBJ1-5
size: .
D: .
DNA: TGTGCCATCAGTGATTCCCGACAGGCTGTAGCCCAGCATTTT
CDR3: CAISDSRQAVAQHF

V: TRBV3-1/TRBV3-2
J: TRBJ2-5
size: .
D: .
DNA: TGTGCCAGCAGCCAAACTCTACAAGAGACCCAGTACTTC
CDR3: CASSQTLQETQYF

V: TRBV7-6
J: TRBJ1-2
size: .
D: TRBD1
DNA: TGTGCCAGCAGCTTAAGACAGGGGTCTGACTATGGCTACACCTTC
CDR3: CASSLRQGSDYGYTF

V: TRBV19
J: TRBJ1-5
size: once
D: .
DNA: TGTGCCAGTAGTTCAGGGGAGGGTCAGCCCCAGCATTTT
CDR3: CASSSGEGQPQHF

V: TRBV19
J: TRBJ1-2
size: .
D: .
DNA: TGTGCCAGTAGTACCCGGACAGCCTACACCTTC
CDR3: CASSTRTAYTF

V: TRBV3-1/TRBV3-2
J: TRBJ1-1
size: .
D: .
DNA: TGTGCCAGCAGCCCCCTAGGAGGGACTGACACTGAAGCTTTCTTT
CDR3: CASSPLGGTDTEAFF

V: TRBV12-3/TRBV12-4
J: TRBJ2-7
size: few
D: .
DNA: TGTGCCAGCAGTACTACCTACGAGCAGTACTTC
CDR3: CASSTTYEQYF

V: TRBV18
J: TRBJ2-5
size: few
D: .
DNA: TGTGCCAGCTCACCGGGAGCCCCCGTGGAGACCCAGTACTTC
CDR3: CASSPGAPVETQYF

V: TRBV9
J: TRBJ1-6
size: .
D: TRBD1
DNA: TGTGCCAGCAGCGTAGCTCAGGGACAGGGGTACTCACCCCTCCACTTT
CDR3: CASSVAQGQGYSPLHF

V: TRBV19
J: TRBJ2-1
size: few
D: TRBD2
DNA: TGTGCCAGTAGCAAGTCCGGGACTAGCGGGGGGGAGGAGCAGTTCTTC
CDR3: CASSKSGTSGGEEQFF

V: TRBV7-8
J: TRBJ1-1
size: .
D: TRBD1
DNA: TGTGCCAGCAGCTCAGGGACAGGGGGAACGAACACTGAAGCTTTCTTT
CDR3: CASSSGTGGTNTEAFF

V: TRBV5-1
J: TRBJ2-1
size: .
D: .
DNA: TGCGCCAGCAGCCGAGAGGGAGGGGGCTACAATGAGCAGTTCTTC
CDR3: CASSREGGGYNEQFF

V: TRBV9
J: TRBJ2-3
size: .
D: .
DNA: TGTGCCAGCAGCCCACAACTCAGGTCTACAGATACGCAGTATTTT
CDR3: CASSPQLRSTDTQYF

V: TRBV9
J: TRBJ1-2
size: .
D: TRBD1
DNA: TGTGCCAGCAGCGTAGAAAAAGCGGGGACAGGGGCTAACACCTTC
CDR3: CASSVEKAGTGANTF

V: TRBV6-1
J: TRBJ2-1
size: .
D: TRBD2
DNA: TGTGCCAGCAGTGACGGTAGCGGGGGATACAATGAGCAGTTCTTC
CDR3: CASSDGSGGYNEQFF

V: TRBV28
J: TRBJ2-3
size: few
D: .
DNA: TGTGCCAGCAGTGTCGGGGGAGATACGCAGTATTTT
CDR3: CASSVGGDTQYF

V: TRBV28
J: TRBJ1-5
size: .
D: .
DNA: TGTGCCAGCAGTTTATCGACTGAAGCCCGAGGACAGCCCCAGCATTTT
CDR3: CASSLSTEARGQPQHF

V: TRBV11-2
J: TRBJ1-5
size: once
D: TRBD1
DNA: TGTGCCAGCAGCCCAGAGACAGGGCTACAGAATCAGCCCCAGCATTTT
CDR3: CASSPETGLQNQPQHF

V: TRBV29-1
J: TRBJ1-2
size: .
D: .
DNA: TGCAGCGGCAGGGCCCAAGGATATGGCTACACCTTC
CDR3: CSGRAQGYGYTF

V: TRBV28
J: TRBJ2-7
size: .
D: TRBD1
DNA: TGTGCCAGCAACACCAACGGAGGACAGGGAGGAGTGCAGTACTTC
CDR3: CASNTNGGQGGVQYF

V: TRBV5-1
J: TRBJ1-6
size: .
D: .
DNA: TGCGCCAGCAGCGTTGGTGGCGGCTCCTATAATTCACCCCTCCACTTT
CDR3: CASSVGGGSYNSPLHF

V: TRBV5-1
J: TRBJ2-2
size: few
D: .
DNA: TGCGCCAGCAGCTTGGCTACAGATGGAGGGGAGCTGTTTTTT
CDR3: CASSLATDGGELFF

V: TRBV29-1
J: TRBJ1-1
size: few
D: .
DNA: TGCAGCGTTGACTTCGGGGGGGCGAACACTGAAGCTTTCTTT
CDR3: CSVDFGGANTEAFF

V: TRBV14
J: TRBJ1-6
size: .
D: .
DNA: TGTGCCAGCAGCAAGAGTGTAGGGGCAAATTCACCCCTCCACTTT
CDR3: CASSKSVGANSPLHF

V: TRBV18
J: TRBJ1-5
size: few
D: .
DNA: TGTGCCAGCTCACCAAGTGGGCAGGGTCGGCAGCCCCAGCATTTT
CDR3: CASSPSGQGRQPQHF

V: TRBV11-1
J: TRBJ1-4
size: .
D: .
DNA: TGTGCCAGCAGCTTCGGGAAAGGAGAAAAACTGTTTTTT
CDR3: CASSFGKGEKLFF

V: TRBV11-2
J: TRBJ1-2
size: .
D: .
DNA: TGTGCCAGCAGCTTAACCGGGTTTGGCTACACCTTC
CDR3: CASSLTGFGYTF

V: TRBV9
J: TRBJ2-1
size: once
D: TRBD2
DNA: TGTGCCAGCAGCAGTACTCTAGCGGGGGGTTACAATGAGCAGTTCTTC
CDR3: CASSSTLAGGYNEQFF